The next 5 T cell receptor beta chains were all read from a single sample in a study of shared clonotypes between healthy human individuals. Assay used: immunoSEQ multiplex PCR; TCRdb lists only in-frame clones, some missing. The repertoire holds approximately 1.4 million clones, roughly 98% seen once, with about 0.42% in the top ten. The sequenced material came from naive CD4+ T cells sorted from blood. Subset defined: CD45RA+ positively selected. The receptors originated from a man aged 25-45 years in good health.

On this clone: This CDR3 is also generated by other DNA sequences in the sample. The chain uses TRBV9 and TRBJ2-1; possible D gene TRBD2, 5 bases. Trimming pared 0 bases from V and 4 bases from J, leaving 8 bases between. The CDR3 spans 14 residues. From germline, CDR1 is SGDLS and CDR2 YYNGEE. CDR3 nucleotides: TGTGCCAGCAGCGTAGGTGGCGGGTACAATGAGCAGTTCTTC. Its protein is CASSVGGGYNEQFF.

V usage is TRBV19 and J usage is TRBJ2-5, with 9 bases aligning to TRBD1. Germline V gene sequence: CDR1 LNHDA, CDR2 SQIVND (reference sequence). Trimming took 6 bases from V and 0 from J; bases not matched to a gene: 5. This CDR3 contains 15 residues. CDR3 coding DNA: TGTGCCAGTAGAAGACAGGGGGTTAACCAAGAGACCCAGTACTTC. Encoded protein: CASRRQGVNQETQYF.

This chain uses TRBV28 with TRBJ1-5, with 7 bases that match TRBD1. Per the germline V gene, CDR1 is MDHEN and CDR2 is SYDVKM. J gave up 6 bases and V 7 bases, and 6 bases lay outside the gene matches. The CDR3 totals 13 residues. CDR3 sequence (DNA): TGTGCCAGCAATGACAGGGTTGGTCAGCCCCAGCATTTT. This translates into CASNDRVGQPQHF. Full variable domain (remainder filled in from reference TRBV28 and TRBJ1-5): DVKVTQSSRYLVKRTGEKVFLECVQDMDHENMFWYRQDPGLGLRLIYFSYDVKMKEKGDIPEGYSVSREKKERFSLILESASTNQTSMYLCASNDRVGQPQHFGDGTRLSIL.

CDR3 DNA sequence: TGTGCCACCAGCAGGGGGTCAGCGGGGCACAATGAGCAGTTCTTC. As protein: CATSRGSAGHNEQFF. The rearrangement links TRBV15 to TRBJ2-1, with TRBD2 identical over 7 bases. With 3 bases clipped from V and 5 bases from J, the junction kept 7 bases outside the gene matches. This CDR3 comprises 15 residues. Germline V gene lookup returns CDR1 LNHNV and CDR2 YYDKDF (reference sequence).

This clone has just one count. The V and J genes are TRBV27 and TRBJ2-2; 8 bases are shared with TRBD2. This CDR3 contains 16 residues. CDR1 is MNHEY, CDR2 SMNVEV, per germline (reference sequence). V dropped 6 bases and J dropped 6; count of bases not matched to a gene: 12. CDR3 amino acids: CASRPLTSERAGELFF. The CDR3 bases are TGTGCCAGCAGACCTCTGACTAGCGAGCGAGCCGGGGAGCTGTTTTTT.